Each of the 29 T cell receptor beta chains below was sequenced from the same sample in a study of blood T cell repertoires in COVID-19. Data came from immunoSEQ multiplex PCR; TCRdb stores just in-frame clones and leaves some out. The sample includes some 460,000 clones, around 88% of them seen just once. Material: peripheral blood. The receptor set was obtained from a woman aged 30 to 39 with acute or convalescent COVID-19.

The chain carries TRBV3-1 (or the pseudogene TRBV3-2) and TRBJ2-7; tentative D call: TRBD2 (5 bases). Germline V CDR1 and CDR2: LGHDT, YNNKEL (reference sequence). V was cut by 0 bases and J by 2 bases, with 14 bases left in between. The CDR3 spans 16 residues. CDR3 sequence reads: CASSQDAGSATYEQYF. For the CDR3, the DNA is TGTGCCAGCAGCCAAGATGCTGGTAGCGCTACCTACGAGCAGTACTTC.

This chain links TRBV9 with TRBJ1-6; D not resolved. Germline V lookup: CDR1 SGDLS, CDR2 YYNGEE. This CDR3 comprises 12 residues. Trimming removed 4 bases from V and 5 bases from J, with 4 bases in between. The CDR3 DNA follows: TGTGCCAGCAGCCCCGATAATTCACCCCTCCACTTT. Translation: CASSPDNSPLHF. The complete variable domain, with remaining parts taken from reference TRBV9 and TRBJ1-6, reads DSGVTQTPKHLITATGQRVTLRCSPRSGDLSVYWYQQSLDQGLQFLIQYYNGEERAKGNILERFSAQQFPDLHSELNLSSLELGDSALYFCASSPDNSPLHFGNGTRLTVT.

The chain links TRBV6-5 to TRBJ2-7; a weak D match, TRBD2 (5 bases). The CDR3 has 14 amino acids. The germline CDR1 and CDR2 sequences are MNHEY and SVGAGI. V was shortened by 7 bases and J by 4 bases, with 17 bases between the two germline ends. CDR3 coding DNA: TGTGCCAGCACGGCAATTAATGCGGGTTACGAGCAGTACTTC. Residues: CASTAINAGYEQYF.

This chain's CDR3 is CASSDQGQGVNYGYTF. The CDR3, as DNA: TGTGCCAGCAGTGATCAGGGACAAGGAGTTAACTATGGCTACACCTTC. V gene TRBV6-1 combines with J gene TRBJ1-2, with D perhaps TRBD1 (6 bases). CDR1 and CDR2 from the germline V gene are MNHNS and SASEGT. The ends were cut back, 3 bases at V and 1 base at J, with 15 bases in the middle. CDR3 size: 16 residues.

V is TRBV7-6 and J is TRBJ2-3, with D maybe TRBD1 (5 bases). This CDR3 region has 15 residues. The V and J ends lost 4 bases and 1 base respectively, with 12 bases between them. CDR1 SGHVS and CDR2 FNYEAQ come from the germline V gene. CDR3 sequence: CASSSREGGTDTQYF. The CDR3 DNA reads TGTGCCAGCAGCTCCAGAGAAGGGGGCACAGATACGCAGTATTTT.

CDR3 nucleotides: TGTGCCAGTCCCGGCACTGAAGCTTTCTTT. The encoded protein is CASPGTEAFF. V gene TRBV2 combines with J gene TRBJ1-1, with D unclear. Germline V gene lookup returns CDR1 SNHLY and CDR2 FYNNEI. Trimming shortened V by 9 bases and J by 4 bases, and 6 bases separated the two germline ends. The CDR3 consists of 10 residues. The full variable domain, in which reference TRBV2 and TRBJ1-1 provide the parts outside the CDR3, is EPEVTQTPSHQVTQMGQEVILRCVPISNHLYFYWYRQILGQKVEFLVSFYNNEISEKSEIFDDQFSVERPDGSNFTLKIRSTKLEDSAMYFCASPGTEAFFGQGTRLTVV.

This rearrangement joins TRBV18 to TRBJ2-7, with 10 bases that match TRBD1. CDR1 and CDR2 from the germline V gene are KGHSH and LQKENI. The ends lost 4 bases at V and 4 bases at J; junction bases unmatched: 4. The CDR3 has 14 amino acids. CDR3 region: CASSHDRGQYEQYF. CDR3 sequence (DNA): TGTGCCAGCTCACATGACAGGGGGCAATACGAGCAGTACTTC.

The chain recombines TRBV6-5 with TRBJ1-4, with TRBD1 matching 9 bases. The CDR3 contains 14 residues. The V segment lost 5 bases and the J segment 10 bases; nucleotides outside the gene matches: 8. In germline, CDR1 is MNHEY, CDR2 SVGAGI. CDR3 protein: CASSQQGASGKLFF. The CDR3 nucleotides read TGTGCCAGCAGTCAACAGGGGGCGTCCGGAAAACTGTTTTTT.

The V gene is TRBV12-2, the J gene TRBJ2-1; the DNA was not used to check the table's D call, TRBD2. TRBV12-2 is deemed a pseudogene. CDR3 length: 22 amino acids. The CDR3 coding sequence is TGTGCAAGTCGCTTAACGGGCGGACCGGGACTAGCGGGGGGGCCGGGGATAAATGAGCAGTTCTTC. It codes for CASRLTGGPGLAGGPGINEQFF.

The V and J genes are TRBV6-5 and TRBJ1-5; 7 nucleotides align to TRBD1. Per the germline V gene, CDR1 is MNHEY and CDR2 is SVGAGI. V lost 7 bases and J lost 11; bases outside the gene matches: 5. This CDR3 is 11 amino acids long. CDR3 in DNA: TGTGCCAGCATCGAAACAGGGGCCCAGCATTTT. Its translation: CASIETGAQHF.

The rearrangement links TRBV9 to TRBJ2-1; possibly TRBD2 for D (6 bases). CDR1 is SGDLS and CDR2 is YYNGEE in the germline V gene. This CDR3 has 16 residues. Trimming took off 3 bases at V and 2 bases at J, with 15 bases between the two ends. CDR3 amino acids: CASSASVGGAYNEQFF. DNA for the CDR3: TGTGCCAGCAGCGCGAGCGTGGGGGGTGCCTACAATGAGCAGTTCTTC.

The chain has TRBV6-5 and TRBJ1-2, with 9 bases identical to TRBD1. V was clipped by 6 bases and J by 8 bases; unmatched bases: 10. Germline V gene sequence: CDR1 MNHEY, CDR2 SVGAGI. The CDR3 length is 14 residues. The CDR3 loop is CASSPDRGMRGYTF. As DNA, the CDR3 is TGTGCCAGCAGCCCGGACAGGGGAATGAGGGGCTACACCTTC.

The V and J genes are TRBV15 and TRBJ2-7; D not resolved. CDR1 and CDR2 from the germline V gene are LNHNV and YYDKDF (reference sequence). Between the trimmed V and J ends, which lost 4 bases and 0 bases, there was a span of 13 bases. The CDR3 length is 15 residues. CDR3 sequence: CATSKTTGSSYEQYF. CDR3 sequence (DNA): TGTGCCACCAGCAAAACTACCGGATCCTCCTACGAGCAGTACTTC.

The chain is built from TRBV27 and TRBJ2-2; TRBD1 matches at 7 bases. Germline CDR1 reads MNHEY; CDR2 reads SMNVEV (reference sequence). This CDR3 is built from 14 residues. Unmatched junction bases numbered 7, after V lost 6 bases and J lost 6 bases. The DNA of the CDR3 is TGTGCCAGCAGCCGAGACAGGGTGGCCGGGGAGCTGTTTTTT. It codes for CASSRDRVAGELFF.

This chain uses TRBV6-2 or TRBV6-3 with TRBJ2-7; 7 positions agree with TRBD1. V lost 2 bases and J lost 3; bases outside the gene matches: 4. The CDR3 length is 14 residues. CDR1 is MNHEY and CDR2 is SVGEGT in the germline V gene. In DNA form, the CDR3 reads TGTGCCAGCAGTTACCGGGACAGCGTCTACGAGCAGTACTTC. Translation gives CASSYRDSVYEQYF.

The chain recombines TRBV24-1 with TRBJ2-1, with 9 bases matching TRBD1. The V and J ends lost 9 bases and 8 bases, in that order; junction bases with no gene match: 10. CDR1 KGHDR and CDR2 SFDVKD come from the germline V gene. This CDR3 is 14 amino acids long. The CDR3 is CATSKNRGLDEQFF. The DNA for the CDR3 is TGTGCCACCTCAAAAAACAGGGGGCTCGATGAGCAGTTCTTC.

The rearrangement links TRBV19 to TRBJ1-4, with TRBD1 as a possible D gene (6 bases). Germline loops: CDR1 LNHDA, CDR2 SQIVND (reference sequence). V lost 1 base, J lost 13 bases, and 22 bases lay in between. The CDR3 totals 16 residues. The CDR3 sequence: CASSIVGRRGGKRLFF. In DNA form, the CDR3 reads TGTGCCAGTAGTATAGTCGGGCGGAGGGGGGGTAAGAGACTGTTTTTT.

The V gene is TRBV7-3, the J gene TRBJ1-2; possibly TRBD1 for D (5 bases). V was trimmed by 1 base and J by 0 bases, leaving 21 bases between them. This CDR3 has 19 residues. Germline assignment: CDR1 SGHTA and CDR2 FQGTGA. The CDR3 nucleotides are TGTGCCAGCAGCTTAATTCCACCTTTGTCCCTGACAGCTAACTATGGCTACACCTTC. It translates to CASSLIPPLSLTANYGYTF.

The rearrangement uses TRBV5-1 and TRBJ1-1, with D possibly TRBD1 on 5 matching bases. The CDR3 sequence is 13 residues long. The V and J ends lost 3 bases and 1 base respectively, with 7 bases between them. CDR1 is SGHRS and CDR2 is YFSETQ in the germline V gene. CDR3 sequence reads: CASSYDRNTEAFF. The CDR3 DNA sequence: TGCGCCAGCAGCTACGACAGGAACACTGAAGCTTTCTTT.

The chain links TRBV4-1 to TRBJ1-5; D uncertain. Trimming stripped 1 base from V and 5 bases from J, with 6 bases between. Germline V gene lookup returns CDR1 MGHRA and CDR2 YSYEKL. This CDR3 is built from 13 residues. Here the CDR3 reads CASSQAVYQPQHF. The CDR3 DNA reads TGCGCCAGCAGCCAAGCAGTATATCAGCCCCAGCATTTT.

The chain recombines TRBV15 with TRBJ1-1, with D possibly matching TRBD1 (6 bases). From germline, CDR1 is LNHNV and CDR2 YYDKDF (reference sequence). Trimming took off 0 bases at V and 7 bases at J, with 18 bases between the two ends. The CDR3 has 16 residues. This chain's CDR3 is CATSRDRGAEIFEAFF. The CDR3, as DNA: TGTGCCACCAGCAGAGATCGGGGGGCTGAAATTTTTGAAGCTTTCTTT.

The V and J genes are TRBV27 and TRBJ2-5; 7 bases are shared with TRBD2. The length of the CDR3 is 14 residues. The germline gives CDR1 MNHEY, CDR2 SMNVEV (reference sequence). The ends lost 5 bases at V and 0 bases at J; junction bases unmatched: 3. The CDR3 loop is CASSPGRDQETQYF. In nucleotides, the CDR3 is TGTGCCAGCAGTCCAGGGAGGGACCAAGAGACCCAGTACTTC.

The rearrangement joins TRBV24-1 to TRBJ1-1, with D possibly being TRBD1 (6 bases). The CDR3 spans 14 residues. Per the germline V gene, CDR1 is KGHDR and CDR2 is SFDVKD. Trimming shortened V by 7 bases and J by 0 bases, and 11 bases separated the two germline ends. In DNA form, the CDR3 reads TGTGCCACCAGCCGGACAGATTTGAACACTGAAGCTTTCTTT. It encodes CATSRTDLNTEAFF.

This sequence joins TRBV7-6 and TRBJ2-5; 10 bases line up with TRBD2. The V and J ends lost 4 bases and 9 bases, in that order; junction bases with no gene match: 11. CDR3 size: 15 residues. CDR1 and CDR2 from the germline V gene are SGHVS and FNYEAQ. Here the CDR3 DNA reads TGTGCCAGCAGCTCGCGGGTAGCGGGGGGCCTGCCCCAGTACTTC. Protein sequence: CASSSRVAGGLPQYF. The variable domain in full, completed from reference TRBV7-6 and TRBJ2-5, reads GAGVSQSPRYKVTKRGQDVALRCDPISGHVSLYWYRQALGQGPEFLTYFNYEAQQDKSGLPNDRFSAERPEGSISTLTIQRTEQRDSAMYRCASSSRVAGGLPQYFGPGTRLLVL.

This chain joins TRBV3-1 (or the pseudogene TRBV3-2) and TRBJ1-3; D is ambiguous. The CDR3 totals 17 residues. With 0 bases removed from V and 4 bases from J, the gap between germline ends came to 16 bases. CDR1 and CDR2 from the germline V gene are LGHDT and YNNKEL (reference sequence). Here the CDR3 DNA reads TGTGCCAGCAGCCAAGACCGTTTTTCACGTGAGGGAAACACCATATATTTT. Protein: CASSQDRFSREGNTIYF.

V is TRBV3-1 (or the pseudogene TRBV3-2) and J is TRBJ2-1, with D maybe TRBD2 (7 bases). CDR3 size: 15 residues. Germline V lookup: CDR1 LGHDT, CDR2 YNNKEL (reference sequence). V dropped 5 bases and J dropped 3 bases, with 14 bases sitting between them. The CDR3 DNA reads TGTGCCAGCAGCGCATTAAGGGGGGGCTACAATGAGCAGTTCTTC. It codes for CASSALRGGYNEQFF.

The rearrangement uses TRBV19 and TRBJ1-1; perhaps TRBD1 as D (6 bases). The V gene lost 5 bases and the J gene lost 0 bases, with 19 bases spanning the gap. Germline V gene sequence: CDR1 LNHDA, CDR2 SQIVND (reference sequence). This CDR3 comprises 17 residues. The DNA of the CDR3 is TGTGCCAGTAGTCCTCGGGATAGGGGGGGCTTGAACACTGAAGCTTTCTTT. Amino acids: CASSPRDRGGLNTEAFF.

The rearrangement uses TRBV2 and TRBJ1-2, with D tentatively TRBD1 (5 bases). This CDR3 region has 15 residues. Germline V gene data show CDR1 as SNHLY and CDR2 as FYNNEI. V lost 6 bases and J 7 bases, leaving 21 bases between the germline ends. The CDR3 nucleotides are TGTGCCAGCAGGGCGGCGTCAGGGTTGTCGCTTGGCTACACCTTC. It is translated as CASRAASGLSLGYTF.

This chain uses TRBV5-1 with TRBJ1-1; D is uncertain. CDR1 and CDR2 from the germline V gene are SGHRS and YFSETQ. There are 13 residues in the CDR3. The V and J ends lost 0 bases and 8 bases respectively, with 11 bases between them. CDR3 sequence: CASSLGLNMEAFF. CDR3 bases: TGCGCCAGCAGCTTGGGGTTAAACATGGAAGCTTTCTTT.